The 26 T cell receptor beta chains below were found in one sample sequenced in a study of T-cell reconstitution after alpha-beta-depleted transplantation in children (dated by TCRdb to about 2016). The library came from PCR. The run used an Illumina HiSeq 2500. TCR libraries were prepared with molecular barcoding, using unique molecular identifiers to normalize TCRbeta repertoire quantification. TCRdb reanalyzed the raw reads on its own, using fastp at Q25 for trimming and MiXCR for clone calling, and kept in-frame beta chains. Duplicate CDR3 protein sequences are folded into a single record with the most common DNA and genes. For this sample the table gives approximately 170,000 distinct CDR3 sequences, of which more than 9.5% were detected only once. The top ten clones comprise about 13% of the sample. The treatment or condition tag for this specimen amounts to: allogeneic hematopoietic cell transplantation with graft depleted of TCRalphabeta T cells and CD19 B cells.

The input for sequencing was PBMCs, taken before TCRalphabeta/CD19-depleted stem cell transplant. The receptors were sampled from a boy between 2 and 15 years old with acute myeloid leukemia, due to receive a stem cell transplant.

This clonotype was counted many times. V is TRBV5-1 and J is TRBJ2-7; 12 bases agree with TRBD2. V was pared by 1 base and J by 1 base, with 6 bases of the junction left unmatched. Germline V CDR1 and CDR2: SGHRS, YFSETQ. The CDR3 consists of 17 residues. The CDR3 region is CASSLSSGRAFSYEQYF. CDR3 nucleotide sequence: TGCGCCAGCAGCTTGTCTAGCGGGAGGGCCTTTTCCTACGAGCAGTACTTC.

There are many counts of this clonotype. The V call is TRBV20-1, the J call TRBJ1-5; the D is unclear. The germline V and J ends were trimmed by 1 base and 7 bases, with 8 bases remaining between them. The length of the CDR3 is 12 residues. Per the germline V gene, CDR1 is DFQATT and CDR2 is SNEGSKA (reference sequence). CDR3 amino acids: CSARAVSQPQHF. The DNA for the CDR3 is TGCAGTGCTAGAGCCGTGTCCCAGCCCCAGCATTTT.

Relative to its sample, this clonotype is medium-sized (0.01 to 0.1%). The rearrangement uses TRBV5-1 and TRBJ2-7; a weak D match, TRBD2 (7 bases). The CDR3 is made up of 15 amino acids. The V gene lost 1 base and the J gene lost 2 bases, with 13 bases spanning the gap. CDR1 and CDR2 from the germline V gene are SGHRS and YFSETQ. The DNA of the CDR3 is TGCGCCAGCAGCTTGTTTGGGGGGGCCACCTACGAGCAGTACTTC. This sequence encodes CASSLFGGATYEQYF.

Note on this clonotype: With a much larger clone just one base away, this may be a read error. The chain recombines TRBV3-1 with TRBJ2-3, with 8 positions matching TRBD1. The CDR3 is 17 residues long. Germline loops: CDR1 LGHDT, CDR2 YNNKEL (reference sequence). CDR3 region: CASSQDFWQGASDTPYF. The DNA for the CDR3 is TGTGCCAGCAGCCAAGATTTCTGGCAGGGGGCCTCAGATACGCCGTATTTT.

This clonotype showed up many times. This sequence joins TRBV4-1 and TRBJ1-2, with no clear D. Deletions cut 0 bases from V and 8 bases from J, with 16 bases between. The CDR3 has 15 amino acids. Per germline, CDR1 MGHRA and CDR2 YSYEKL. The CDR3 nucleotides are TGCGCCAGCAGCCAAGAATTTGGCCGGCTGGGGGGCTACACCTTC. As protein: CASSQEFGRLGGYTF.

There are many counts of this clonotype. The chain carries TRBV5-6 and TRBJ1-2, with D unresolved. Germline V CDR1 and CDR2: SGHDT, YYEEEE. The length of the CDR3 is 14 residues. V dropped 4 bases and J dropped 6 bases, with 16 bases sitting between them. CDR3 sequence reads: CASSHPSGSDGYTF. The CDR3 DNA is TGTGCCAGCAGCCACCCGTCGGGGAGTGATGGCTACACCTTC.

This chain joins TRBV10-3 and TRBJ2-3; D not resolved. The CDR3 length is 11 residues. CDR1 ENHRY and CDR2 SYGVKD come from the germline V gene. V lost 8 bases and J 4 bases, leaving 7 bases between the germline ends. The CDR3 nucleotides read TGTGCCATCGGTTCGTCAGATACGCAGTATTTT. It codes for CAIGSSDTQYF.

This clonotype was picked up many times. The rearrangement joins TRBV7-2 to TRBJ2-7; TRBD2 is a possible D gene (6 bases). Trimming took 0 bases from V and 4 from J, leaving 13 bases between them. This CDR3 has 15 residues. Germline V gives CDR1 SGHTA, CDR2 FQGNSA. Written as DNA, the CDR3 is TGTGCCAGCAGCTTAGCGTCGGGAGCCCAGTACGAGCAGTACTTC. Its protein product is CASSLASGAQYEQYF.

This clonotype showed up many times. The chain uses TRBV5-5 and TRBJ1-2, with 10 bases aligning to TRBD1. V gave up 4 bases and J gave up 2 bases; unmatched junction bases: 8. The CDR3 sequence is 16 residues long. Germline CDR1 reads SGHKS; CDR2 reads YYEKEE (reference sequence). CDR3 sequence: CASSPGTGVSNYGYTF. The CDR3 nucleotides read TGTGCCAGCAGCCCCGGGACAGGGGTCAGCAACTATGGCTACACCTTC. Full variable domain (rest looked up from reference TRBV5-5 and TRBJ1-2): DAGVTQSPTHLIKTRGQQVTLRCSPISGHKSVSWYQQVLGQGPQFIFQYYEKEERGRGNFPDRFSARQFPNYSSELNVNALLLGDSALYLCASSPGTGVSNYGYTFGSGTRLTVV.

This clonotype was recorded many times. This chain links TRBV11-1 with TRBJ1-1, with a tentative D call TRBD1 (6 bases). V lost 2 bases and J lost 2, with 12 bases in between. This CDR3 is built from 15 residues. In germline, CDR1 is SGHAT, CDR2 FQDESV (reference sequence). CDR3 residues: CASSLSGTTNTEAFF. The CDR3 region has the DNA TGTGCCAGCAGCTTATCCGGGACAACTAACACTGAAGCTTTCTTT. The full variable domain, with the rest looked up from reference TRBV11-1 and TRBJ1-1, is EAEVAQSPRYKITEKSQAVAFWCDPISGHATLYWYRQILGQGPELLVQFQDESVVDDSQLPKDRFSAERLKGVDSTLKIQPAELGDSAMYLCASSLSGTTNTEAFFGQGTRLTVV.

The gene calls are TRBV14 and TRBJ1-3, with a weak D call TRBD1 (6 bases). V dropped 3 bases and J dropped 2 bases, with 17 bases sitting between them. This CDR3 contains 17 residues. Germline loops: CDR1 SGHDN, CDR2 FVKESK. The CDR3 is CASSHTALRDTGNTIYF. In DNA form, the CDR3 reads TGTGCCAGCAGCCACACAGCCCTCCGGGACACTGGAAACACCATATATTTT.

This clonotype was counted many times. The chain joins TRBV7-9 to TRBJ2-7; perhaps TRBD1 as D (5 bases). V was pared by 5 bases and J by 4 bases, with 9 bases between. Germline CDR1 SEHNR, CDR2 FQNEAQ (reference sequence). This CDR3 is 12 amino acids long. In DNA, the CDR3 is TGTGCCAGCAGCCCAGGGATATACGAGCAGTACTTC. It specifies CASSPGIYEQYF.

This clonotype was found many times. The chain employs TRBV6-5 and TRBJ2-2; TRBD2 matches at 9 bases. This CDR3 region has 15 residues. Germline CDR1 reads MNHEY; CDR2 reads SVGAGI. Losses at the gene ends were 4 bases for V and 6 bases for J; bases not matched to a gene: 6. CDR3 sequence: CASSWAGGGSGELFF. In DNA form, the CDR3 reads TGTGCCAGCAGTTGGGCGGGAGGGGGGTCCGGGGAGCTGTTTTTT.

In its sample, this clonotype was seen many times. The chain's CDR3 is CASSLWRETIAGELFF. In nucleotides, the CDR3 is TGTGCCAGCAGTTTATGGCGGGAGACGATCGCCGGGGAGCTGTTTTTT. The chain combines TRBV27 with TRBJ2-2; 7 positions agree with TRBD2. This CDR3 has 16 residues. The germline V gene has CDR1 MNHEY and CDR2 SMNVEV (reference sequence). With 1 base clipped from V and 6 bases from J, the junction kept 8 bases outside the gene matches.

This clonotype occurred many times. The gene calls are TRBV20-1 and TRBJ2-3; D is ambiguous. Germline assignment: CDR1 DFQATT and CDR2 SNEGSKA (reference sequence). V lost 0 bases, J lost 5 bases, and 9 bases lay in between. This CDR3 region has 13 residues. CDR3 DNA: TGCAGTGCTAGAGATCTTGGCGGAGATACGCAGTATTTT. Translated: CSARDLGGDTQYF.

This clonotype was detected ten times or more. The chain has TRBV6-1 and TRBJ1-2; possible D gene TRBD1, 6 bases. The V and J ends lost 5 bases and 0 bases respectively, with 13 bases between them. Germline V gene data show CDR1 as MNHNS and CDR2 as SASEGT. The CDR3 covers 15 residues. CDR3 sequence (DNA): TGTGCCAGCAGTCAAAACAGGGAAGCTAACTATGGCTACACCTTC. Residues: CASSQNREANYGYTF.

This clonotype showed up many times. The chain joins TRBV20-1 to TRBJ1-2; 7 bases map to TRBD1. V shed 1 base, J shed 4 bases, and the junction held 3 bases outside the gene matches. The CDR3 is made up of 13 amino acids. CDR1 and CDR2 (germline): DFQATT, SNEGSKA (reference sequence). CDR3 in amino acids: CSARGAGGYGYTF. CDR3 nucleotides: TGCAGTGCTAGAGGGGCAGGGGGCTATGGCTACACCTTC.

This clonotype has at least ten counts. The chain joins TRBV11-2 to TRBJ1-4, with TRBD1 matching 7 bases. V dropped 7 bases and J dropped 0; count of bases not matched to a gene: 8. The CDR3 runs 16 residues. The germline CDR1 and CDR2 sequences are SGHAT and FQNNGV. CDR3 coding DNA: TGTGCCAGCACTTCAGGACAGGCTGCAACTAATGAAAAACTGTTTTTT. Its translation is CASTSGQAATNEKLFF.

In this sample, this clonotype turned up many times. The rearrangement links TRBV6-1 to TRBJ2-1; 11 nucleotides align to TRBD2. From germline, CDR1 is MNHNS and CDR2 SASEGT. The CDR3 spans 16 residues. After removal of 1 base from V and 6 bases from J, the junction contained 5 bases not matched to a gene. The CDR3 sequence is CASSEGELAGVNEQFF. The CDR3 DNA reads as TGTGCCAGCAGTGAAGGGGAACTAGCGGGGGTCAATGAGCAGTTCTTC.

The table lists this clonotype with many counts. The rearrangement uses TRBV4-1 and TRBJ2-6; maybe TRBD1 (6 bases). The CDR3 extends over 18 amino acids. The V and J ends lost 4 bases and 0 bases respectively, with 16 bases between them. Germline V lookup: CDR1 MGHRA, CDR2 YSYEKL. The CDR3: CASSRTDSLFSGANVLTF. The DNA for the CDR3 is TGCGCCAGCAGCCGCACGGACAGCTTATTCTCTGGGGCCAACGTCCTGACTTTC.

The sample holds many counts of this clonotype. V gene TRBV11-2 combines with J gene TRBJ2-1, with D unresolved. This CDR3 comprises 15 residues. Looked up from germline, CDR1 is SGHAT and CDR2 is FQNNGV. Trimming shortened V by 0 bases and J by 0 bases, and 6 bases separated the two germline ends. The CDR3 protein is CASSLERSSYNEQFF. The CDR3 nucleotides are TGTGCCAGCAGCTTAGAGCGGAGCTCCTACAATGAGCAGTTCTTC.

This clonotype has ten or more counts. This chain uses TRBV20-1 with TRBJ2-7; 8 bases line up with TRBD1. The CDR3 spans 15 residues. V shed 2 bases and J 6 bases; nucleotides not matched to a gene: 12. Germline CDR1 reads DFQATT; CDR2 reads SNEGSKA (reference sequence). CDR3 protein: CSARQPGQDPGEQYF. For the CDR3, the DNA is TGCAGTGCTAGACAACCGGGACAGGACCCCGGCGAGCAGTACTTC.

This rearrangement joins TRBV3-1 to TRBJ2-7; possible D gene TRBD2, 6 bases. Germline values: CDR1 LGHDT, CDR2 YNNKEL (reference sequence). V lost 2 bases to trimming and J lost 6 bases, with 8 bases between them. The CDR3 has 12 amino acids. The DNA of the CDR3 is TGTGCCAGCAGCCAATCCGGGGGCGAGCAGTACGTC. It encodes CASSQSGGEQYV.

This clonotype appeared many times. This rearrangement joins TRBV3-1 to TRBJ2-5, with a possible D match to TRBD1 (6 bases). Germline CDR1 is LGHDT and CDR2 is YNNKEL (reference sequence). The CDR3 has 14 residues. Trimming shortened V by 1 base and J by 3 bases, and 9 bases separated the two germline ends. For the CDR3, the DNA is TGTGCCAGCAGCCAAGCAGGGGAAGAAGAGACCCAGTACTTC. Translation gives CASSQAGEEETQYF.

The chain links TRBV7-9 to TRBJ2-7; D gene unclear. CDR3 length equals 13 residues. The germline V and J ends were trimmed by 5 bases and 3 bases, with 11 bases remaining between them. CDR1 is SEHNR and CDR2 is FQNEAQ in the germline V gene (reference sequence). This chain's CDR3 is CASSPAGFYEQYF. The CDR3 DNA reads as TGTGCCAGCAGCCCGGCAGGATTCTACGAGCAGTACTTC.

This chain links TRBV20-1 with TRBJ1-4, with D uncertain. V was cut by 6 bases and J by 6 bases, with 14 bases left in between. Per the germline V gene, CDR1 is DFQATT and CDR2 is SNEGSKA (reference sequence). This CDR3 is built from 13 residues. CDR3 coding DNA: TGCAGTGCGCTTCGACCGGTACATGAAAAACTGTTTTTT. It encodes CSALRPVHEKLFF.